This is a list of T cell receptor beta chains from one sample in a study of identical twins. MiXCR, run by TCRdb on the 5' RACE reads, gives a single entry per CDR3 protein. Found here are 650,000 to 750,000 distinct CDR3 sequences, about 20% of them singletons; the top ten hold 4% to 4.5%. A further study also used this sample, focusing on T cells expressing NK-cell markers.

The sample was PBMCs. These receptors were collected from a woman under 30 in good health. CDR3s include the opening cysteine and the closing phenylalanine or tryptophan. A D gene is named only where the DNA matches it firmly. Clone size appears in some rows only: once, few, many, or a class for an expanded clone.

j_call cdr3_length v_call d_call clone_size cdr3_nt cdr3_aa
TRBJ2-2 16 TRBV10-1 TRBD2 - TGCGCCAGCAGTGAGGCTAGCGGGACTTACACCGGGGAGCTGTTTTTT CASSEASGTYTGELFF
TRBJ2-1 18 TRBV5-5 - few TGTGCCAGCAGCTTGGGGTGGTCTGGGCGAAGCTCCTACAATGAGCAGTTCTTC CASSLGWSGRSSYNEQFF
TRBJ1-2 14 TRBV4-3 TRBD1 few TGCGCCAGCAGCCAAGTAGGGACAGGGACGGGCTACACCTTC CASSQVGTGTGYTF
TRBJ2-7 16 TRBV7-2 TRBD2 few TGTGCCAGCAGCTTAACCGGACTAGCGGGAGCCTACGAGCAGTACTTC CASSLTGLAGAYEQYF
TRBJ1-3 13 TRBV20-1 - few TGCAGTGCAGCTGACCTGAGCGGAAACACCATATATTTT CSAADLSGNTIYF
TRBJ2-7 14 TRBV13 TRBD1 once TGTGCCAGCAGCACAAGGACAGGGGGCGGCGAGCAGTACTTC CASSTRTGGGEQYF
TRBJ1-4 14 TRBV6-1 TRBD1 - TGTGCCAGCCGACAGGACAGGAGAGGCGAAAAACTGTTTTTT CASRQDRRGEKLFF
TRBJ2-2 14 TRBV7-9 TRBD2 many TGTGCCAGCAGTAATAGCGGGGGCACCGGGGAGCTGTTTTTT CASSNSGGTGELFF
TRBJ2-3 14 TRBV9 - - TGTGCCAGCAGCCCCGGGGGCCCCACAGATACGCAGTATTTT CASSPGGPTDTQYF
TRBJ2-1 13 TRBV12-3/TRBV12-4 - - TGTGCCAGCAGTTTGGCTAAAGGGCAGGCTGACTTCTTC CASSLAKGQADFF
TRBJ2-7 15 TRBV5-1 TRBD2 - TGCGCCAGCAGCTGGGGGACTAGCGGAGACTACGAGCAGTACTTC CASSWGTSGDYEQYF
TRBJ2-1 15 TRBV20-1 TRBD2 many TGCAGTGCTAGACCGACTAGCGCCTACAACAATGAGCAGTTCTTC CSARPTSAYNNEQFF
TRBJ2-1 15 TRBV5-8 - few TGTGCCAGCAGGCGGGAGCTGGGACCGACAGGTGAGCAGTTCTTC CASRRELGPTGEQFF
TRBJ2-1 13 TRBV23-1 - few TGCGCCAGAACAGGGACACTCTACAATGAGCAGTTCTTC CARTGTLYNEQFF
TRBJ2-7 18 TRBV18 - - TGTGCCAGCTCACCTATCGGAAAGGGAGGAACCGGGTGGTACGAGCAGTACTTC CASSPIGKGGTGWYEQYF
TRBJ2-2 16 TRBV5-8 TRBD1 - TGTGCCAGCAGCTCACGGACAGGAGGAAACACCGGGGAGCTGTTTTTT CASSSRTGGNTGELFF
TRBJ2-1 15 TRBV7-7 - few TGTGCCAGCAGCTTGGGGACTTCGAATTACAATGAGCAGTTCTTC CASSLGTSNYNEQFF
TRBJ2-1 19 TRBV12-3/TRBV12-4 TRBD2 - TGTGCCTTCCTACATAAAGGACTAGCGGGAGGGCTTCCCTACAATGAGCAGTTCTTC CAFLHKGLAGGLPYNEQFF
TRBJ2-1 11 TRBV15 - - TGTGCCACCAGCACTTACAATGAGCAGTTCTTC CATSTYNEQFF
TRBJ1-3 14 TRBV29-1 - few TGCAGCGTTGAAGATCGGGGGGATGGAAACACCATATATTTT CSVEDRGDGNTIYF
TRBJ2-7 13 TRBV20-1 TRBD1 - TGCAGTGCTCAATCGGGACAGTACCTCGAGCAGTACTTC CSAQSGQYLEQYF
TRBJ2-7 15 TRBV7-2 TRBD2 few TGTGCCAGCAGCGCCCCCGGGACTAGCATGTACGAGCAGTACTTC CASSAPGTSMYEQYF
TRBJ2-7 14 TRBV5-1 - few TGCGCCAGCCTAGGGTCTGGCGTTCCCTACGAGCAGTACTTC CASLGSGVPYEQYF
TRBJ2-1 16 TRBV6-5 TRBD2 few TGTGCCAGCAGTTCATCTAGCGGGAGCCATGTCAATGAGCAGTTCTTC CASSSSSGSHVNEQFF
TRBJ1-1 15 TRBV5-5 TRBD1 - TGTGCCAGCAGCCGACGGGACAGCACACGAGACGGAGCTTTCTTT CASSRRDSTRDGAFF
TRBJ2-4 16 TRBV12-3/TRBV12-4 - - TGTGCCAGCAGGCTAGGGGGGAGGAGAGCCAAAAACATTCAGTACTTC CASRLGGRRAKNIQYF
TRBJ2-1 14 TRBV10-2 - - TGCGCCAGCAGTGAAGAGACAGCCTACAATGAGCAGTTCTTC CASSEETAYNEQFF
TRBJ1-1 13 TRBV5-4 - - TGTGCCAGCAGCTTGTGGGGTGGGACTGAAGCTTTCTTT CASSLWGGTEAFF
TRBJ2-1 15 TRBV6-1 TRBD2 many TGTGCCAGCGGGGGGGGACTAGCGGATTACAATGAGCAGTTCTTC CASGGGLADYNEQFF
TRBJ2-5 15 TRBV12-3/TRBV12-4 - - TGTGCCAGCAGTTTACGGACCATCAGGGAAGAGACCCAGTACTTC CASSLRTIREETQYF
TRBJ1-6 15 TRBV15 TRBD1 - TGTGCCACCAGTCCATCAGGGGGAACACGTTCACCCCTCCACTTT CATSPSGGTRSPLHF
TRBJ2-1 15 TRBV7-6 - few TGTGCCAGCAGCTTAGGACAGGCGCCTAACAATGAGCAGTTCTTC CASSLGQAPNNEQFF
TRBJ2-2 15 TRBV7-9 - few TGTGCCAGCAGCACCGGGACACTGAACACCGGGGAGCTGTTTTTT CASSTGTLNTGELFF
TRBJ2-7 14 TRBV10-3 TRBD2 - TGTGCCATCAGCCCCGGACTAGCGGGACCCTCTCAGTACTTC CAISPGLAGPSQYF
TRBJ2-7 15 TRBV18 - few TGTGCCAGCTCAGCACGTCAGGGTGAGGCGGGCGAGCAGTACTTC CASSARQGEAGEQYF
TRBJ2-7 14 TRBV28 - - TGTGCCAGCAGTTTGGAGCGACCAGGATACGAGCAGTACTTC CASSLERPGYEQYF
TRBJ2-3 16 TRBV9 TRBD2 - TGTGCCAGCAGCGTAGTCGGCGGGGGTAGCACAGATACGCAGTATTTT CASSVVGGGSTDTQYF
TRBJ2-3 13 TRBV6-5 - few TGTGCCAGCAGTTACTACCCCACAGATACGCAGTATTTT CASSYYPTDTQYF
TRBJ2-5 13 TRBV3-1 - few TGTGCCAGCAGCCAGCTAGGGGCAGAGACCCAGTACTTC CASSQLGAETQYF
TRBJ1-3 15 TRBV12-3/TRBV12-4 - few TGTGCCAGCAGAGATCTCGGGACTCTCGGAAACACCATATATTTT CASRDLGTLGNTIYF
TRBJ2-7 13 TRBV12-3/TRBV12-4 TRBD2 many TGTGCCAGCAGACAAGGACTAGCGGGCGAGCAGTACTTC CASRQGLAGEQYF
TRBJ1-2 14 TRBV20-1 - - TGCAGTGCTAGAGATCCGGGAATCGATGGTGGCTACACCTTC CSARDPGIDGGYTF
TRBJ1-1 12 TRBV5-1 - - TGCGCCAGCAGGAACAAGAACACTGAAGCTTTCTTT CASRNKNTEAFF
TRBJ2-1 14 TRBV20-1 TRBD2 few TGTTCGATTAACAGCGGGAGGGCCTACAATGAGCAGTTCTTC CSINSGRAYNEQFF
TRBJ1-1 14 TRBV6-5 - - TGTGCCAGCAGTTACTGGGACAAGAACACTGAAGCTTTCTTT CASSYWDKNTEAFF
TRBJ2-1 16 TRBV3-1 TRBD2 few TGTGCCAGCAGCCCGAACCGTGGACTAGCGGGAGGGTTACAGTTCTTC CASSPNRGLAGGLQFF
TRBJ2-1 15 TRBV5-1 - - TGCGCCAGCAGCTTGGCCGTGGGGGGACGTAGTGAGCAGTTCTTC CASSLAVGGRSEQFF
TRBJ2-7 14 TRBV13 TRBD1 few TGTGCCAGCAGCCCACCGACAGGGGCCTACGAGCAGTACTTC CASSPPTGAYEQYF
TRBJ1-1 14 TRBV12-3/TRBV12-4 - many TGTGCCACCCTAGCGGGAGCTCCCTACACTGAAGCTTTCTTT CATLAGAPYTEAFF
TRBJ1-2 13 TRBV29-1 - few TGCAGCGACGGGACGCAGGGTCCCCATGGCTACACCTTC CSDGTQGPHGYTF
TRBJ2-7 16 TRBV20-1 TRBD1 few TGCAGTGCTAGTGGACAGGATCACCTCAACCCCTACGAGCAGTACTTC CSASGQDHLNPYEQYF
TRBJ2-2 14 TRBV5-1 TRBD1 - TGCGCCAGCAGCCCGGGACAGGGGGCCGGGGAGCTGTTTTTT CASSPGQGAGELFF